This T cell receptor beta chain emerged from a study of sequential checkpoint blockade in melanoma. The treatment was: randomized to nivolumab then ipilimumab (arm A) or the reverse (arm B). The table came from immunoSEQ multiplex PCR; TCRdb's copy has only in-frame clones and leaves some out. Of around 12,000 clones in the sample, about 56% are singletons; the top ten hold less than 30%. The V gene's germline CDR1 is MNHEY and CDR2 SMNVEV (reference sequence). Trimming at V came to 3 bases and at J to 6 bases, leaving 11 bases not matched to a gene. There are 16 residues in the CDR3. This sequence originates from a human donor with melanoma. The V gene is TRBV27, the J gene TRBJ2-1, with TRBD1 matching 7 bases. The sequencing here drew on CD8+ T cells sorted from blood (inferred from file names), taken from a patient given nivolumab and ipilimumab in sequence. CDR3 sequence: CASSFLQGPQRNEQFF. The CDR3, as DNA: TGTGCCAGCAGTTTCCTACAGGGGCCGCAGCGCAATGAGCAGTTCTTC.